A single sample gave rise to the 29 T cell receptor beta chains below, sequenced in a study of siplizumab effects on memory and regulatory T cells. TCRdb keeps only in-frame clones here, not all; method: immunoSEQ multiplex PCR. The repertoire holds 100,000 or so clones, approximately 94% seen once, with less than 0.35% in the top ten. Material: CD4+ T cells sorted from blood. These TCRs come from a human donor in good health.

This chain links TRBV4-2 with TRBJ1-1, with a possible D match to TRBD1 (5 bases). The germline V and J ends were trimmed by 0 bases and 3 bases, with 11 bases remaining between them. This CDR3 has 15 residues. Germline loops: CDR1 LGHNA, CDR2 YNFKEQ. CDR3 DNA: TGTGCCAGCAGCCAAGAGGGGGTGTCGTACACTGAAGCTTTCTTT. Translation gives CASSQEGVSYTEAFF.

Concerning this clone itself: Compared with germline, one end of the junction differs, possibly owing to a read error. This chain links TRBV7-7 with TRBJ2-7; weak D call: TRBD1 (5 bases). The germline V gene has CDR1 SSHAT and CDR2 FNYEAQ (reference sequence). The CDR3 contains 14 residues. The CDR3 sequence: CASSLSQGNYEQYF. The DNA for the CDR3 is TGTGCTAGCAGCTTAAGTCAGGGAAACTACGAGCAGTACTTC.

The genes are TRBV30 and TRBJ1-5, with D maybe TRBD1 (5 bases). V was cut by 0 bases and J by 9 bases, with 12 bases left in between. This CDR3 has 13 amino acids. Germline V CDR1 and CDR2: GTSNPN, SVGIG (reference sequence). The CDR3 DNA follows: TGTGCCTGGAGTGTAACGGGGGGACGGCCCCAGCATTTT. It specifies CAWSVTGGRPQHF.

This clone was detected a few times. This sequence joins TRBV9 and TRBJ1-4; D may be TRBD1 (5 bases). Germline assignment: CDR1 SGDLS and CDR2 YYNGEE. There are 16 residues in the CDR3. With 3 bases removed from V and 7 bases from J, the gap between germline ends came to 19 bases. The CDR3 loop reads CASSEMNGGSGEKLFF. The CDR3 DNA reads as TGTGCCAGCAGCGAGATGAATGGGGGATCGGGTGAAAAACTGTTTTTT.

The chain recombines TRBV6-5 with TRBJ1-5, with 10 bases aligning to TRBD1. Trimming at V came to 6 bases and at J to 1 base, leaving 3 bases not matched to a gene. The CDR3 has 15 residues. Germline loops: CDR1 MNHEY, CDR2 SVGAGI. The DNA for the CDR3 is TGTGCCAGCAGCCGACAGGGGGCAAGCAATCAGCCCCAGCATTTT. Translating gives CASSRQGASNQPQHF.

The chain has TRBV7-9 and TRBJ2-2, with D possibly being TRBD1 (6 bases). The germline gives CDR1 SEHNR, CDR2 FQNEAQ (reference sequence). The V end lost 1 base, the J end lost 2 bases, and 11 bases lay between the germline ends. The CDR3 has 16 amino acids. The CDR3 spells CASSLGGRGNTGELFF. CDR3 DNA: TGTGCCAGCAGCTTAGGAGGCAGGGGCAACACCGGGGAGCTGTTTTTT. The whole variable domain, filled in from reference TRBV7-9 and TRBJ2-2, reads DTGVSQNPRHKITKRGQNVTFRCDPISEHNRLYWYRQTLGQGPEFLTYFQNEAQLEKSRLLSDRFSAERPKGSFSTLEIQRTEQGDSAMYLCASSLGGRGNTGELFFGEGSRLTVL.

This sequence joins TRBV5-6 and TRBJ2-7; TRBD2 agrees at 8 bases. Trimming removed 5 bases from V and 2 bases from J; junction bases left unmatched: 9. The CDR3 extends over 15 amino acids. Germline V lookup: CDR1 SGHDT, CDR2 YYEEEE. CDR3 nucleotides: TGTGCCAGCAGGCCGGTCGGGAGGGCAACCTACGAGCAGTACTTC. Its translation is CASRPVGRATYEQYF.

The chain carries TRBV30 and TRBJ2-7, with 7 bases matching TRBD2. The CDR3 is 13 residues long. J was trimmed by 0 bases and V by 5 bases; bases with no gene match: 4. Germline V gives CDR1 GTSNPN, CDR2 SVGIG (reference sequence). The CDR3 DNA follows: TGTGCCTGGGGGGGGGACCGCTCCTACGAGCAGTACTTC. Protein product: CAWGGDRSYEQYF. Looking up the rest from reference TRBV30 and TRBJ2-7 gives the full variable domain: SQTIHQWPATLVQPVGSPLSLECTVEGTSNPNLYWYRQAAGRGLQLLFYSVGIGQISSEVPQNLSASRPQDRQFILSSKKLLLSDSGFYLCAWGGDRSYEQYFGPGTRLTVT.

The chain has TRBV7-2 and TRBJ2-7, with no clear D. In germline, CDR1 is SGHTA, CDR2 FQGNSA. Trimming stripped 5 bases from V and 7 bases from J, with 9 bases between. The CDR3 length is 11 residues. Here the CDR3 reads CASSNGPEQYF. The CDR3 DNA reads as TGTGCCAGCAGCAACGGACCAGAGCAGTACTTC.

For the CDR3, the DNA is TGTGCCAGCAGTGAAGCGTATGGACAGGCAAGTAATTCACCCCTCCACTTT. Residues: CASSEAYGQASNSPLHF. V and J are TRBV6-1 and TRBJ1-6; 7 nucleotides match TRBD1. V trimming: 0 bases; J trimming: 6 bases; junction bases outside the gene matches: 8. From germline, CDR1 is MNHNS and CDR2 SASEGT. This CDR3 contains 17 residues.

This chain links TRBV27 with TRBJ1-2, with TRBD1 matching over 7 bases. Germline V CDR1 and CDR2: MNHEY, SMNVEV (reference sequence). This CDR3 contains 16 residues. V trimming: 6 bases; J trimming: 5 bases; junction bases outside the gene matches: 15. This CDR3 is CASRLAGTVPPYGYTF. For the CDR3, the DNA is TGTGCCAGCAGGTTAGCAGGGACAGTACCTCCTTATGGCTACACCTTC.

The rearrangement joins TRBV6-5 to TRBJ1-2; D possibly corresponds to TRBD1 (6 bases). Deletions cut 7 bases from V and 4 bases from J, with 16 bases between. The germline V gene encodes CDR1 MNHEY and CDR2 SVGAGI. CDR3 length equals 14 residues. This CDR3 reads CASTPRGAGYGYTF. CDR3 bases: TGTGCCAGCACCCCGCGGGGGGCAGGCTATGGCTACACCTTC.

The chain joins TRBV30 to TRBJ2-5, with no clear D. V dropped 2 bases and J dropped 7 bases, with 14 bases sitting between them. Germline V gene sequence: CDR1 GTSNPN, CDR2 SVGIG (reference sequence). There are 13 residues in the CDR3. This CDR3 reads CAWSPNSSGTQYF. The CDR3 nucleotides read TGTGCCTGGAGTCCCAATAGTTCAGGGACCCAGTACTTC.

This clone turned up a few times. The chain links TRBV5-1 to TRBJ2-1; unclear D gene. In germline, CDR1 is SGHRS, CDR2 YFSETQ. V was trimmed by 0 bases and J by 6 bases, leaving 4 bases between them. This CDR3 has 12 residues. The CDR3 nucleotides are TGCGCCAGCAGCTTGGAAGGCAATGAGCAGTTCTTC. It specifies CASSLEGNEQFF.

V and J are TRBV30 and TRBJ1-2; the D is unclear. Trimming took 0 bases from V and 5 from J, leaving 4 bases between them. Germline loops: CDR1 GTSNPN, CDR2 SVGIG (reference sequence). The CDR3 has 11 residues. The CDR3 loop is CAWSVSYGYTF. In nucleotides, the CDR3 is TGTGCCTGGAGTGTCAGTTATGGCTACACCTTC.

The chain has TRBV30 and TRBJ1-4; 10 bases agree with TRBD1. The CDR3 length is 15 residues. The J segment lost 8 bases and the V segment lost 3 bases, leaving 9 bases of the junction unmatched. The germline CDR1 and CDR2 sequences are GTSNPN and SVGIG (reference sequence). This CDR3 is CAWRTRDRGREKLFF. The CDR3 region has the DNA TGTGCCTGGAGGACCCGGGACAGGGGACGGGAAAAACTGTTTTTT. Together with reference TRBV30 and TRBJ1-4, the CDR3 gives the full variable domain: SQTIHQWPATLVQPVGSPLSLECTVEGTSNPNLYWYRQAAGRGLQLLFYSVGIGQISSEVPQNLSASRPQDRQFILSSKKLLLSDSGFYLCAWRTRDRGREKLFFGSGTQLSVL.

The chain is built from TRBV30 and TRBJ1-6; the D is unclear. The length of the CDR3 is 14 residues. The ends were cut back, 4 bases at V and 3 bases at J, with 10 bases in the middle. Germline V CDR1 and CDR2: GTSNPN, SVGIG (reference sequence). The CDR3 sequence: CAWTKGGYNSPLHF. As DNA, the CDR3 is TGTGCCTGGACCAAGGGAGGCTATAATTCACCCCTCCACTTT.

V is TRBV5-6 and J is TRBJ1-2; D gene uncertain. Looked up from germline, CDR1 is SGHDT and CDR2 is YYEEEE. V was cut by 0 bases and J by 7 bases, with 13 bases left in between. The CDR3 sequence is 14 residues long. The CDR3 reads CASSLGSLVVGYTF. CDR3 sequence (DNA): TGTGCCAGCAGCTTGGGGAGCCTTGTGGTTGGCTACACCTTC.

The gene calls are TRBV5-8 and TRBJ2-2; 7 bases map to TRBD1. Germline V gene sequence: CDR1 SGHTS, CDR2 YDEGEE. After removal of 3 bases from V and 0 bases from J, the junction contained 5 bases not matched to a gene. The CDR3 runs 16 residues. The CDR3 region is CASSSLTGANTGELFF. The CDR3 DNA follows: TGTGCCAGCAGCTCCCTTACAGGGGCGAACACCGGGGAGCTGTTTTTT.

Comments on this clone: At one of its ends the junction is not consistent with the germline gene, which may arise from a read error. The chain employs TRBV7-9 and TRBJ2-1; TRBD1 or TRBD2 may be the D gene (6 bases each). Per the germline V gene, CDR1 is SEHNR and CDR2 is FQNEAQ (reference sequence). The CDR3 totals 13 residues. CDR3 sequence: CASSLEGGREPFF. The CDR3 coding sequence is TGTGCCAGCAGCTTAGAGGGGGGACGGGAGCCGTTCTTC.

This chain connects TRBV18 to TRBJ2-2, with D uncertain. The CDR3 extends over 16 amino acids. Trimming cost V 3 bases and J 1 base, with 12 bases left between them. The V gene's germline CDR1 is KGHSH and CDR2 LQKENI. The CDR3 protein is CASSPSGGQNTGELFF. CDR3 sequence (DNA): TGTGCCAGCTCACCGTCGGGCGGTCAGAACACCGGGGAGCTGTTTTTT.

This chain links TRBV5-4 with TRBJ2-7; 11 bases are a match to TRBD2. There are 15 residues in the CDR3. CDR1 and CDR2 from the germline V gene are SGHNT and YYREEE (reference sequence). Trimming at V came to 2 bases and at J to 2 bases, leaving 3 bases not matched to a gene. The CDR3 DNA reads as TGTGCCAGCAGCTTCCTAGCGGGAGGCCCCTACGAGCAGTACTTC. It yields the protein CASSFLAGGPYEQYF. The full variable domain, in which reference TRBV5-4 and TRBJ2-7 provide the parts outside the CDR3, is ETGVTQSPTHLIKTRGQQVTLRCSSQSGHNTVSWYQQALGQGPQFIFQYYREEENGRGNFPPRFSGLQFPNYSSELNVNALELDDSALYLCASSFLAGGPYEQYFGPGTRLTVT.

The rearrangement joins TRBV7-9 to TRBJ1-2, with 7 bases fitting TRBD1. The CDR3 runs 14 residues. V was pared by 4 bases and J by 8 bases, with 10 bases of the junction left unmatched. Per the germline V gene, CDR1 is SEHNR and CDR2 is FQNEAQ (reference sequence). The CDR3 coding sequence is TGTGCCAGCAGCTCGGCCGACAGGGCGAGAGGCTACACCTTC. Translating gives CASSSADRARGYTF.

The rearrangement joins TRBV27 to TRBJ2-1, with D perhaps TRBD2 (6 bases). Trimming took off 2 bases at V and 4 bases at J, with 18 bases between the two ends. There are 17 residues in the CDR3. Germline V gene data show CDR1 as MNHEY and CDR2 as SMNVEV (reference sequence). The CDR3 region has the DNA TGTGCCAGCAGTTTACGGCCTCGGGAGAGGGGTTACAATGAGCAGTTCTTC. Protein: CASSLRPRERGYNEQFF.

This clone was recorded only once. J is TRBJ1-1 and V is TRBV6-6; D not certain. The V end lost 6 bases, the J end lost 8 bases, and 16 bases lay between the germline ends. Germline assignment: CDR1 MNHNY and CDR2 SVGAGI (reference sequence). This CDR3 has 13 amino acids. CDR3 sequence: CASSHPGRKEAFF. CDR3 nucleotide sequence: TGTGCCAGCAGCCATCCCGGACGGAAGGAAGCTTTCTTT.

In this sample, this clone turned up once. The chain uses TRBV9 and TRBJ2-5; D is unclear. The V end lost 3 bases, the J end lost 2 bases, and 11 bases lay between the germline ends. Germline V gene sequence: CDR1 SGDLS, CDR2 YYNGEE. The length of the CDR3 is 14 residues. The CDR3 DNA reads TGTGCCAGCAGCGGCCCCCTTCAGCAAGAGACCCAGTACTTC. It is translated as CASSGPLQQETQYF.

V and J are TRBV6-4 and TRBJ1-6; D may be TRBD1 (5 bases). Deletions cut 6 bases from V and 0 bases from J, with 9 bases between. Germline lookup yields CDR1 MRHNA and CDR2 SNTAGT. This CDR3 is 15 amino acids long. Here the CDR3 DNA reads TGTGCCAGCAGGATCGACAGCTCCTATAATTCACCCCTCCACTTT. Translated, it gives CASRIDSSYNSPLHF.

In its sample, this clone was seen once. The rearrangement uses TRBV2 and TRBJ2-5; 7 bases agree with TRBD2. With 6 bases clipped from V and 9 bases from J, the junction kept 13 bases outside the gene matches. Germline V gene sequence: CDR1 SNHLY, CDR2 FYNNEI. The CDR3 consists of 14 residues. This CDR3 is CASRGGSQASAQYF. For the CDR3, the DNA is TGTGCCAGCAGGGGGGGGAGCCAGGCCTCGGCCCAGTACTTC.

V usage is TRBV11-2 and J usage is TRBJ2-7; 12 nucleotides line up with TRBD2. CDR1 and CDR2 (germline): SGHAT, FQNNGV. J gave up 2 bases and V 1 base, and 3 bases lay outside the gene matches. There are 16 residues in the CDR3. The CDR3 spells CASSLVLAGGPYEQYF. Here the CDR3 DNA reads TGTGCCAGCAGCTTAGTTCTAGCGGGAGGGCCCTACGAGCAGTACTTC.